Given below is one TCR beta chain in context. Its matching antigen is unknown. V trimming: 4 bases; J trimming: 2 bases; junction bases outside the gene matches: 3. Germline CDR1 is SGHRS and CDR2 is YFSETQ. This CDR3 contains 14 residues. The sample is drawn from a study of shared clonotypes between healthy human individuals. Points from the study as a whole: Tissue TCR repertoires likely differ from these blood-only repertoires.

Among the donors, all were Caucasian adults who lived in Nashville, Tennessee. Sequencing used immunoSEQ multiplex PCR; TCRdb keeps in-frame clones, though not all of them. Of over 400,000 clones in the sample, 65% to 85% were seen once. This sequence originates from a woman in her forties in good health. Some clones in this sample may be carry-over from other donors' samples. The chain employs TRBV5-1 and TRBJ1-1; 9 bases are shared with TRBD1. The sample consisted of PBMCs. This CDR3 reads CASSVTGGNTEAFF. In DNA, the CDR3 is TGCGCCAGCAGCGTGACAGGGGGTAACACTGAAGCTTTCTTT.